Listed below are T cell receptor beta chains from one sample, sequenced in a study of T cells in Graves' hyperthyroidism and ophthalmopathy. TCRdb itself ran the multiplex PCR reads through MiXCR, one entry per CDR3 protein. The sample holds over 700,000 distinct CDR3 sequences, 38% seen once. Specimen: blood. These receptors originate from a young man with Graves' hyperthyroidism. The CDR3 runs from the conserved cysteine through the conserved F or W. A clone size is listed for some rows: how often the clone was seen (once, few, many), or a class if it is expanded.

TRBV14,few,CASSQSPGAEAFF
TRBV2,many,CASTPGGLDYGYTF
TRBV7-9,-,CASSSQQGDEQYF
TRBV10-3,many,CAISESVGYEQYF
TRBV12-3/TRBV12-4,many,CASSSYIGSPLHF
TRBV7-2,few,CASSLGPAGGVGELFF
TRBV7-2,few,CASTHTGETQYF
TRBV12-3/TRBV12-4,-,CASSPDSHEQYF
TRBV4-1,-,CASSPRQGSTYVQYF
TRBV7-9,-,CASSPGQVAEASF
TRBV25-1,many,CASNSGRGNTEAFF
TRBV15,-,CATSSFVVQTQYF
TRBV10-3,-,CAIRDRGGSYGYTF